This T cell receptor beta chain emerged from a study of blood T cell repertoires in COVID-19. At the level of the study: Acute and convalescent COVID-19 specimens originated in the United States, Italy and Spain. Sources were T cells, B-cell-depleted T cells, or PBMCs; the material itself was cDNA or gDNA.

In the original processing: Amplification of reference gene primers was used by the study to estimate nucleated cell counts. The protocol was immunoSEQ multiplex PCR, while the TCRdb copy is restricted to in-frame clones and leaves out a portion. The DNA gave D and trimming, while V, J and clone size come from that table. The sample lists 68,000 or so clones, about 82% seen once, with about 38% in the top ten. Sequenced sample: peripheral blood. The sequence came from a human donor in a cohort sampled during active COVID-19.

CDR3 DNA sequence: TGTGCCATCAGTGAGACAGGCACAGGCTACACCTTC. Its protein product is CAISETGTGYTF. This chain links TRBV10-3 with TRBJ1-2; weak D call: TRBD1 (5 bases). V was clipped by 2 bases and J by 8 bases, with 9 bases between them. CDR1 is ENHRY, CDR2 SYGVKD, per germline. The CDR3 contains 12 residues.